A selection of T cell receptor beta chains follows, all from one sample in a study of identical twins. One entry per CDR3 protein results from TCRdb running MiXCR on the 5' RACE reads. The sample holds 350,000 or so distinct CDR3 sequences, about 10% seen once. Sequencing input: naive T cells sorted from blood. Every receptor here comes from a woman aged 50 to 60 in good health. Each CDR3 is given with its conserved first and last residue. The D gene is left open where the match is weak. Only part of the rows carry a size: once, few, many, or a class if the clone is expanded.

d_call: .; clone_size: .; j_call: TRBJ2-1; v_call: TRBV7-2; cdr3_nt: TGTGCCAGCAGCTTAAGGGGGAGCAATGAGCAGTTCTTC; cdr3_aa: CASSLRGSNEQFF
d_call: .; clone_size: few; j_call: TRBJ2-2; v_call: TRBV12-3/TRBV12-4; cdr3_nt: TGTGCCAGCAGCCGAACCGAGGACAGCACCGGGGAGCTGTTTTTT; cdr3_aa: CASSRTEDSTGELFF
d_call: .; clone_size: .; j_call: TRBJ2-7; v_call: TRBV15; cdr3_nt: TGTGCCACCAGCAGAGGACAGGCCGGGTTGCGGGAGAGGTACGAGCAGTACTTC; cdr3_aa: CATSRGQAGLRERYEQYF
d_call: .; clone_size: many; j_call: TRBJ1-3; v_call: TRBV7-8; cdr3_nt: TGTGCCAGCAGCTTAAGTCCAAGCTCTGGAAACACCATATATTTT; cdr3_aa: CASSLSPSSGNTIYF
d_call: .; clone_size: few; j_call: TRBJ2-1; v_call: TRBV7-6; cdr3_nt: TGTGCCAGCAGCTTAGTTGGGGGGGCCCTTGTGGACAATGAGCAGTTCTTC; cdr3_aa: CASSLVGGALVDNEQFF
d_call: .; clone_size: .; j_call: TRBJ2-1; v_call: TRBV5-5; cdr3_nt: TGTGCCAGCAGCCAACCTGGTAGGGGCATAAGTGAGCAGTTCTTC; cdr3_aa: CASSQPGRGISEQFF
d_call: .; clone_size: .; j_call: TRBJ2-2; v_call: TRBV25-1; cdr3_nt: TGTGCCAGCAGTGAATGGAAGGCAACCGGGGAGCTGTTTTTT; cdr3_aa: CASSEWKATGELFF
d_call: .; clone_size: many; j_call: TRBJ1-1; v_call: TRBV6-5; cdr3_nt: TGTGCCAGCAGGCCACGCTTCCGACACGCTGAAGCTTTCTTT; cdr3_aa: CASRPRFRHAEAFF
d_call: TRBD2; clone_size: many; j_call: TRBJ2-1; v_call: TRBV3-1; cdr3_nt: TGTGCCAGCAGCCAAGGAGCGGGAGGGCCGTCAAATGGATTGGACAATGAGCAGTTCTTC; cdr3_aa: CASSQGAGGPSNGLDNEQFF
d_call: .; clone_size: .; j_call: TRBJ2-2; v_call: TRBV12-3/TRBV12-4; cdr3_nt: TGTGCCAGCAGCCACGGGACCCCAAGAACCGGGGAGCTGTTTTTT; cdr3_aa: CASSHGTPRTGELFF
d_call: .; clone_size: many; j_call: TRBJ2-1; v_call: TRBV7-9; cdr3_nt: TGTGCCAGCAGCCCTCAGGGGACTCCCGTAGGTAATGAGCAGTTCTTC; cdr3_aa: CASSPQGTPVGNEQFF
d_call: .; clone_size: .; j_call: TRBJ1-1; v_call: TRBV10-3; cdr3_nt: TGTGCCATCAGGCGCACGGAGGGCACTGAAGCTTTCTTT; cdr3_aa: CAIRRTEGTEAFF
d_call: TRBD2; clone_size: few; j_call: TRBJ2-5; v_call: TRBV24-1; cdr3_nt: TGTGCCACCAGTGATAGGACTAGCGGGATGAGGGAGACCCAGTACTTC; cdr3_aa: CATSDRTSGMRETQYF
d_call: .; clone_size: .; j_call: TRBJ2-7; v_call: TRBV7-9; cdr3_nt: TGTGCCAGCAGCTTAGCGCTCTACGAGCAGTACTTC; cdr3_aa: CASSLALYEQYF
d_call: TRBD2; clone_size: .; j_call: TRBJ2-3; v_call: TRBV5-1; cdr3_nt: TGCGCCAGCAGCTTACTAGCGGGAGAAGATACGCAGTATTTT; cdr3_aa: CASSLLAGEDTQYF
d_call: .; clone_size: .; j_call: TRBJ2-7; v_call: TRBV5-1; cdr3_nt: TGCGCCAGCAGTTCTGACGGTTCGAGCTCCTACGAGCAGTACTTC; cdr3_aa: CASSSDGSSSYEQYF
d_call: .; clone_size: few; j_call: TRBJ2-1; v_call: TRBV3-1; cdr3_nt: TGTGCCAGCAGCCAAGAGGTATCCTACAACAATGAGCAGTTCTTC; cdr3_aa: CASSQEVSYNNEQFF
d_call: .; clone_size: .; j_call: TRBJ2-5; v_call: TRBV7-9; cdr3_nt: TGTGCCTCCGAGGGTGGCCAAGAGACCCAGTACTTC; cdr3_aa: CASEGGQETQYF
d_call: TRBD1; clone_size: few; j_call: TRBJ1-5; v_call: TRBV24-1; cdr3_nt: TGTGCCATCGGGACAGGTAGCAATCAGCCCCAGCATTTT; cdr3_aa: CAIGTGSNQPQHF
d_call: .; clone_size: few; j_call: TRBJ2-7; v_call: TRBV10-3; cdr3_nt: TGTGCCATCAGTCCCGGGGCTACCTACGAGCAGTACTTC; cdr3_aa: CAISPGATYEQYF
d_call: .; clone_size: many; j_call: TRBJ1-1; v_call: TRBV12-3/TRBV12-4; cdr3_nt: TGTGCCAGCAGTCCTCCAGGGTTCACTGAAGCTTTCTTT; cdr3_aa: CASSPPGFTEAFF
d_call: .; clone_size: many; j_call: TRBJ2-2; v_call: TRBV20-1; cdr3_nt: TGCAGTGCTACCGGGACTAACACCGGGGAGCTGTTTTTT; cdr3_aa: CSATGTNTGELFF
d_call: .; clone_size: many; j_call: TRBJ1-5; v_call: TRBV20-1; cdr3_nt: TGCAGTGCTAGAGATCTGGCAGAGCTGAGCAATCAGCCCCAGCATTTT; cdr3_aa: CSARDLAELSNQPQHF
d_call: TRBD2; clone_size: many; j_call: TRBJ2-1; v_call: TRBV7-8; cdr3_nt: TGTGCCAGCAGCCGCGGACTAGCGGAGGGGATCAATGAGCAGTTCTTC; cdr3_aa: CASSRGLAEGINEQFF
d_call: .; clone_size: .; j_call: TRBJ1-1; v_call: TRBV12-3/TRBV12-4; cdr3_nt: TGTGCCAGCAGTTCCACCAGGGAACCACAATCCTTT; cdr3_aa: CASSSTREPQSF
d_call: .; clone_size: few; j_call: TRBJ1-1; v_call: TRBV18; cdr3_nt: TGTGCCAGCTCACTACAGGGTCAGGGCACTGAAGCTTTCTTT; cdr3_aa: CASSLQGQGTEAFF
d_call: .; clone_size: .; j_call: TRBJ2-1; v_call: TRBV29-1; cdr3_nt: TGCAGCGAACTGGGGAGCTCCTACAATGAGCAGTTCTTC; cdr3_aa: CSELGSSYNEQFF
d_call: TRBD2; clone_size: .; j_call: TRBJ2-2; v_call: TRBV10-1; cdr3_nt: TGCGCCAGCAGTGGAAGCGGGAGGACCGCCGGGGAGCTGTTTTTT; cdr3_aa: CASSGSGRTAGELFF
d_call: .; clone_size: .; j_call: TRBJ2-2; v_call: TRBV12-3/TRBV12-4; cdr3_nt: TGTGCCAGCTCCTTGGGGGCGGGAACCGGGGAGCTGTTTTTT; cdr3_aa: CASSLGAGTGELFF
d_call: .; clone_size: few; j_call: TRBJ2-5; v_call: TRBV6-1; cdr3_nt: TGTGCCAGCAGTGAATTGGCGGAGACCCAGTACTTC; cdr3_aa: CASSELAETQYF
d_call: TRBD1; clone_size: .; j_call: TRBJ2-2; v_call: TRBV12-3/TRBV12-4; cdr3_nt: TGTGCCAGCAGTGGGACAGGGCTGAACACCGGGGAGCTGTTTTTT; cdr3_aa: CASSGTGLNTGELFF
d_call: .; clone_size: few; j_call: TRBJ2-1; v_call: TRBV30; cdr3_nt: TGTGCCTGGAGTTTTTACCAGTACAATGAGCAGTTCTTC; cdr3_aa: CAWSFYQYNEQFF
d_call: TRBD1; clone_size: many; j_call: TRBJ2-5; v_call: TRBV5-5; cdr3_nt: TGTGCCAGCAGCACCGAGACAGGGAGAGGAGAGACCCAGTACTTC; cdr3_aa: CASSTETGRGETQYF
d_call: TRBD1; clone_size: few; j_call: TRBJ1-1; v_call: TRBV29-1; cdr3_nt: TGCAGCGTTAAAAGAAGACAGGGGGCGACGTTCACTGAAGCTTTCTTT; cdr3_aa: CSVKRRQGATFTEAFF
d_call: .; clone_size: few; j_call: TRBJ2-1; v_call: TRBV3-1; cdr3_nt: TGTGCCAGCAGCCGTAGGGATTCTCCCTTCTTCCATGAGCAGTTCTTC; cdr3_aa: CASSRRDSPFFHEQFF
d_call: .; clone_size: .; j_call: TRBJ1-1; v_call: TRBV7-9; cdr3_nt: TGTGCCAGCAGCTTATCGCGGCAGTTGGGAACTGAAGCTTTCTTT; cdr3_aa: CASSLSRQLGTEAFF
d_call: .; clone_size: few; j_call: TRBJ2-5; v_call: TRBV20-1; cdr3_nt: TGCAGTGCTAGTCCTAAAGAGACCCAGTACTTC; cdr3_aa: CSASPKETQYF
d_call: TRBD1; clone_size: .; j_call: TRBJ1-2; v_call: TRBV5-1; cdr3_nt: TGCGCCAGCAGCTTGGGAGGAAAAGGGACAGCCTATGGCTACACCTTC; cdr3_aa: CASSLGGKGTAYGYTF
d_call: TRBD1; clone_size: .; j_call: TRBJ2-7; v_call: TRBV5-1; cdr3_nt: TGCGCCAGCAGCATGACAGGGAACGAGCAGTACTTC; cdr3_aa: CASSMTGNEQYF
d_call: .; clone_size: many; j_call: TRBJ1-1; v_call: TRBV12-3/TRBV12-4; cdr3_nt: TGTGCCAGCAGTCTTGAGGGACTGAACACTGAAGCTTTCTTT; cdr3_aa: CASSLEGLNTEAFF
d_call: TRBD2; clone_size: .; j_call: TRBJ2-1; v_call: TRBV4-2; cdr3_nt: TGTGCCAGCAGCCAACGGGGACTAGCGGGACGAGGCTCCTACAATGAGCAGTTCTTC; cdr3_aa: CASSQRGLAGRGSYNEQFF
d_call: TRBD2; clone_size: .; j_call: TRBJ2-1; v_call: TRBV7-2; cdr3_nt: TGTGCCAGCAGCTTAAGGGGGAGCGGGAGGGCCTACAATGAGCAGTTCTTC; cdr3_aa: CASSLRGSGRAYNEQFF
d_call: .; clone_size: few; j_call: TRBJ2-6; v_call: TRBV5-1; cdr3_nt: TGCGCCAGCAGCTCTGCTTACGGTCCGGGACCGACCTCTGGGGCCAACGTCCTGACTTTC; cdr3_aa: CASSSAYGPGPTSGANVLTF
d_call: .; clone_size: few; j_call: TRBJ2-7; v_call: TRBV14; cdr3_nt: TGTGCCAGCAGCCAAGATCCCATTGTGGGGTTAGCCTACGAGCAGTACTTC; cdr3_aa: CASSQDPIVGLAYEQYF
d_call: .; clone_size: many; j_call: TRBJ2-3; v_call: TRBV11-2; cdr3_nt: TGTGCCAGCAGCTTAGATCTGGTTAGCACAGATACGCAGTATTTT; cdr3_aa: CASSLDLVSTDTQYF
d_call: .; clone_size: many; j_call: TRBJ2-4; v_call: TRBV28; cdr3_nt: TGTGCCAGCAGTGGGCCGTCAAAGTTAGCCAAAAACATTCAGTACTTC; cdr3_aa: CASSGPSKLAKNIQYF
d_call: .; clone_size: .; j_call: TRBJ2-3; v_call: TRBV4-1; cdr3_nt: TGCGCCAGCAGCCAGCGGCCGAGTAGCACAGATACGCAGTATTTT; cdr3_aa: CASSQRPSSTDTQYF
d_call: .; clone_size: many; j_call: TRBJ1-1; v_call: TRBV28; cdr3_nt: TGTGCCAGCAGTTTATTATGGGTAGCGAACACTGAAGCTTTCTTT; cdr3_aa: CASSLLWVANTEAFF
d_call: .; clone_size: many; j_call: TRBJ1-1; v_call: TRBV20-1; cdr3_nt: TGCAGTGCTTCCCGGGGGGTTAAGATGAACACTGAAGCTTTCTTT; cdr3_aa: CSASRGVKMNTEAFF
d_call: .; clone_size: many; j_call: TRBJ1-5; v_call: TRBV12-3/TRBV12-4; cdr3_nt: TGTGCCAGCAGTTTAGCGGCCGCCGGCAATCAGCCCCAGCATTTT; cdr3_aa: CASSLAAAGNQPQHF
d_call: .; clone_size: .; j_call: TRBJ1-2; v_call: TRBV29-1; cdr3_nt: TGCAGCGTTGGGGATGGCTACACCTTC; cdr3_aa: CSVGDGYTF
d_call: TRBD1; clone_size: .; j_call: TRBJ2-1; v_call: TRBV12-3/TRBV12-4; cdr3_nt: TGTGCCAGCAGTAGAGATCGGACAGGTTTTTCGATCTCCTACAATGAGCAGTTCTTC; cdr3_aa: CASSRDRTGFSISYNEQFF